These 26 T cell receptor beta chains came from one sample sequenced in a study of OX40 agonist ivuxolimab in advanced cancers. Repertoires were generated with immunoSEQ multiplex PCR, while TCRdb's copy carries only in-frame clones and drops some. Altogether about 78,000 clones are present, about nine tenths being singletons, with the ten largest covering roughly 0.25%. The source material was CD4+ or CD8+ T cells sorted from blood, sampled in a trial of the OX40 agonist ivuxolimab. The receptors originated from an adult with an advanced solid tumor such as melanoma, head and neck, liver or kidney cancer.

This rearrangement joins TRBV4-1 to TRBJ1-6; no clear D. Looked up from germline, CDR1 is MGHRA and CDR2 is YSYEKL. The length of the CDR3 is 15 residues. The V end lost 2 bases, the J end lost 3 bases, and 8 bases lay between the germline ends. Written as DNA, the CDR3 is TGCGCCAGCAGCCAAACGGCCGGCTATAATTCACCCCTCCACTTT. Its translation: CASSQTAGYNSPLHF.

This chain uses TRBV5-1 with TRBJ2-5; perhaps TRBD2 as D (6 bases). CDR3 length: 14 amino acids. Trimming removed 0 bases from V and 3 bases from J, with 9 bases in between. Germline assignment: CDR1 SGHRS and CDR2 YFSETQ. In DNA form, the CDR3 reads TGCGCCAGCAGCTTGGCCCCGGGGGAAGAGACCCAGTACTTC. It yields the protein CASSLAPGEETQYF.

The CDR3 sequence is CASSLARGDEQYF. The CDR3 bases are TGTGCCAGCAGCTTAGCGCGGGGGGACGAGCAGTACTTC. The chain combines TRBV7-2 with TRBJ2-7; 8 nucleotides align to TRBD2. This CDR3 is built from 13 residues. V lost 0 bases and J lost 5; bases outside the gene matches: 0. From germline, CDR1 is SGHTA and CDR2 FQGNSA.

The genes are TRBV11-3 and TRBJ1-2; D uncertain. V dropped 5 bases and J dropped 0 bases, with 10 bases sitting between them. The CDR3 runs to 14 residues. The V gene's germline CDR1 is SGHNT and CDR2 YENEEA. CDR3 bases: TGTGCCAGCAGCCCGGTCAGGTCTAACTATGGCTACACCTTC. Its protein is CASSPVRSNYGYTF.

The CDR3 DNA is TGTGCCAGCAGCCCCCGAGGGACTAGCGGACCCTACAATGAGCAGTTCTTC. It encodes CASSPRGTSGPYNEQFF. The J gene is TRBJ2-1, the V gene TRBV7-9, with TRBD2 matching over 11 bases. This CDR3 has 17 residues. The J segment lost 2 bases and the V segment lost 5 bases, leaving 8 bases of the junction unmatched. The germline V gene has CDR1 SEHNR and CDR2 FQNEAQ (reference sequence).

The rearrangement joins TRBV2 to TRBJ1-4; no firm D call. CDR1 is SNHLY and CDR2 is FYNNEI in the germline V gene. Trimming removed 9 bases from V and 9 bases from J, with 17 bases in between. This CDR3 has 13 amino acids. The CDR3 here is CASQKRIGQKLFF. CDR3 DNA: TGTGCCAGTCAGAAACGGATTGGGCAAAAACTGTTTTTT.

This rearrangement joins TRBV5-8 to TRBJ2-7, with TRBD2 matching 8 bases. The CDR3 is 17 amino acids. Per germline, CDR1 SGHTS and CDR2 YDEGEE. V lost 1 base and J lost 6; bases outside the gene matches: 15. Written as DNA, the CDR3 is TGTGCCAGCAGCTTGAGCGGGGTATTAGCGGGGTCTAGCGAGCAGTACTTC. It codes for CASSLSGVLAGSSEQYF.

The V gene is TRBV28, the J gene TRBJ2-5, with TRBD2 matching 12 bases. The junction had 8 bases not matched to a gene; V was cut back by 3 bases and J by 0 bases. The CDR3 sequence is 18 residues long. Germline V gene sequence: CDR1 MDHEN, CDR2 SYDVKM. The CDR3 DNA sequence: TGTGCCAGCAGTTTCAGGACTAGCGGGAAGGCGTACCAAGAGACCCAGTACTTC. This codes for CASSFRTSGKAYQETQYF.

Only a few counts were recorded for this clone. For the CDR3, the DNA is TGCGCCAGCAGCTTGGATGGGAGAGTGGACTACGAGCAGTACTTC. Translated, it gives CASSLDGRVDYEQYF. The chain employs TRBV5-1 and TRBJ2-7; D is perhaps TRBD2 (5 bases). The CDR3 extends over 15 amino acids. Germline loops: CDR1 SGHRS, CDR2 YFSETQ. Trimming shortened V by 0 bases and J by 3 bases, and 13 bases separated the two germline ends.

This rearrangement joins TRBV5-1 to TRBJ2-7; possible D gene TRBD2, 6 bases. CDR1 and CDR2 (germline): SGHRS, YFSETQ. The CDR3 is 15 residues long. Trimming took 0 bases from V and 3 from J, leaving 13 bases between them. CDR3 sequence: CASSLGGVGDYEQYF. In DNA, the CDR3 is TGCGCCAGCAGCTTGGGCGGGGTTGGAGACTACGAGCAGTACTTC.

The CDR3, as DNA: TGTGCCAGCTCACCACCCGGGACAGGGGCAACAGATACGCAGTATTTT. Translating it yields CASSPPGTGATDTQYF. V gene TRBV18 combines with J gene TRBJ2-3; 10 bases align to TRBD1. V was clipped by 0 bases and J by 3 bases; unmatched bases: 3. CDR1 and CDR2 from the germline V gene are KGHSH and LQKENI. The CDR3 loop spans 16 amino acids.

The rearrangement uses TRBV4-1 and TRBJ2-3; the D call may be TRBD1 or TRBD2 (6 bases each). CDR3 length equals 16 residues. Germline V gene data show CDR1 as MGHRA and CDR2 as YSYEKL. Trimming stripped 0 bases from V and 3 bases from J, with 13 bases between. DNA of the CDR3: TGCGCCAGCAGCCAAGAGGGGGGCTTAGGGACAGATACGCAGTATTTT. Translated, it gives CASSQEGGLGTDTQYF.

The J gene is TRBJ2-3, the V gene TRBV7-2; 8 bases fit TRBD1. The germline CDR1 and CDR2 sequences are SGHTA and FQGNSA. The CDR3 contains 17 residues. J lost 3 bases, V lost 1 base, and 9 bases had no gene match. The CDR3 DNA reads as TGTGCCAGCAGCTTAGGTGGACCGACAGGGGATACAGATACGCAGTATTTT. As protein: CASSLGGPTGDTDTQYF.

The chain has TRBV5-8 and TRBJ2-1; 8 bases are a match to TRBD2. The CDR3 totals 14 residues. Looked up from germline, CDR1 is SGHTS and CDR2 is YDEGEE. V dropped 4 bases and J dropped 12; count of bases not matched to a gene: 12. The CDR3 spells CASSLGPVAGLQFF. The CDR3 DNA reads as TGTGCCAGCAGCCTCGGGCCCGTAGCGGGACTGCAGTTCTTC. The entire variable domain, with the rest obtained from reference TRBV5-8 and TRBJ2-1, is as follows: EAGVTQSPTHLIKTRGQQATLRCSPISGHTSVYWYQQALGLGLQFLLWYDEGEERNRGNFPPRFSGRQFPNYSSELNVNALELEDSALYLCASSLGPVAGLQFFGPGTRLTVL.

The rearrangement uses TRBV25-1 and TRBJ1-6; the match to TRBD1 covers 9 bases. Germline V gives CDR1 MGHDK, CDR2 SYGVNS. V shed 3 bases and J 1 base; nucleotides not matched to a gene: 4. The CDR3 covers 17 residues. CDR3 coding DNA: TGTGCCAGCAGTGATCCGGACAGGGGATCCTATAATTCACCCCTCCACTTT. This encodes CASSDPDRGSYNSPLHF.

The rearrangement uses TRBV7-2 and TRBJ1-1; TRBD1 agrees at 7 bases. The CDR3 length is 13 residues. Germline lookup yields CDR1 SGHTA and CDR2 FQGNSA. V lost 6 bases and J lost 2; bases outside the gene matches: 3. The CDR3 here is CASRQGGNTEAFF. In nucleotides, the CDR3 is TGTGCCAGCAGGCAAGGGGGCAACACTGAAGCTTTCTTT.

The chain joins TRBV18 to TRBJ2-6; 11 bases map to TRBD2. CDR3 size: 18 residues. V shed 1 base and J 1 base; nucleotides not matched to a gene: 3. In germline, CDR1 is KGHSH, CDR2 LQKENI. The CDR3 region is CASSPRLAGTSGANVLTF. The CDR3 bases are TGTGCCAGCTCACCACGACTAGCGGGAACGTCTGGGGCCAACGTCCTGACTTTC.

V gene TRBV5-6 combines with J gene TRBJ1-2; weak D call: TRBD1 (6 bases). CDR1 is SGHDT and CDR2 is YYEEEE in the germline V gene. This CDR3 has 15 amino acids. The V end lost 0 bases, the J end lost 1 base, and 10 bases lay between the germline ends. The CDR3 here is CASSLAGGSNYGYTF. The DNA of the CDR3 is TGTGCCAGCAGCTTGGCTGGGGGCAGTAACTATGGCTACACCTTC.

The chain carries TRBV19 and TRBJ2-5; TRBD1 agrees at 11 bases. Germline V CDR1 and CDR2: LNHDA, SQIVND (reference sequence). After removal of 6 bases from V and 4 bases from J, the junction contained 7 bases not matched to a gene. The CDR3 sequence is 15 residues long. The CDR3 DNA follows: TGTGCCAGTAGAGAGCCCGGGACAGGGGGAGAGACCCAGTACTTC. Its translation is CASREPGTGGETQYF.

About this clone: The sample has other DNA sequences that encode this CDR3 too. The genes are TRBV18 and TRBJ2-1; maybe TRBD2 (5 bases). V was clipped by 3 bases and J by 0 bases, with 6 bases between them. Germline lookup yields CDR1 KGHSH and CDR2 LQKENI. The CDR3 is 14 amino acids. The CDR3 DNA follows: TGTGCCAGCTCACCTGGGAGCTCCTACAATGAGCAGTTCTTC. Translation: CASSPGSSYNEQFF.

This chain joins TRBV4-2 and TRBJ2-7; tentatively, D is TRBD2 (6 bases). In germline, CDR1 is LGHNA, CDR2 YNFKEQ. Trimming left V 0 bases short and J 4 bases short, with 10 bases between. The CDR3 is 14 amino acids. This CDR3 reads CASSQEDGSYEQYF. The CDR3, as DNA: TGTGCCAGCAGCCAAGAAGACGGGAGTTACGAGCAGTACTTC.

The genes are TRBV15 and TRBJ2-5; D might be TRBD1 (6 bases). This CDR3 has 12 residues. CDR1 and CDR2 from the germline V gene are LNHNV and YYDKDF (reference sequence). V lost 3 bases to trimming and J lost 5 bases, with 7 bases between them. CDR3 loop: CATSSRGETQYF. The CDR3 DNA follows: TGTGCCACCAGCAGCAGGGGCGAGACCCAGTACTTC. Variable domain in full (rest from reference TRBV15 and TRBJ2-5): DAMVIQNPRYQVTQFGKPVTLSCSQTLNHNVMYWYQQKSSQAPKLLFHYYDKDFNNEADTPDNFQSRRPNTSFCFLDIRSPGLGDTAMYLCATSSRGETQYFGPGTRLLVL.

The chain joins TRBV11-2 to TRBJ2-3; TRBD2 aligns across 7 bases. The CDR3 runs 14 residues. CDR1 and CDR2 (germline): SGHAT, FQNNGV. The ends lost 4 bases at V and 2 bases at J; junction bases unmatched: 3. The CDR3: CASSYGTNTDTQYF. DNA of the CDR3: TGTGCCAGCAGCTACGGGACTAACACAGATACGCAGTATTTT.

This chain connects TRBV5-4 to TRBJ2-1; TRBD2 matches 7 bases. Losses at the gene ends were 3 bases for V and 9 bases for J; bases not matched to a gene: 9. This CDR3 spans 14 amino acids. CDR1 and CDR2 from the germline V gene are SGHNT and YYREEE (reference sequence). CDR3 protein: CASSSLAEAGEQFF. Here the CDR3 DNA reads TGTGCCAGCAGCTCCCTAGCGGAAGCGGGTGAGCAGTTCTTC.

This CDR3 is CASSLKSGRVTDTQYF. CDR3 nucleotides: TGTGCCAGCAGCTTGAAAAGCGGGAGGGTCACAGATACGCAGTATTTT. The chain links TRBV5-4 to TRBJ2-3; 10 nucleotides line up with TRBD2. CDR3 length: 16 amino acids. J lost 2 bases, V lost 1 base, and 4 bases had no gene match. From germline, CDR1 is SGHNT and CDR2 YYREEE (reference sequence).

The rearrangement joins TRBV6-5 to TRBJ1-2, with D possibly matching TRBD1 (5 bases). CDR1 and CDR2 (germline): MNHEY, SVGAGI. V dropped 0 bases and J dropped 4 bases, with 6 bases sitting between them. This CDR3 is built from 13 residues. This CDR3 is CASSYSQGYGYTF. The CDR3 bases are TGTGCCAGCAGTTACTCGCAGGGCTATGGCTACACCTTC.